The rows below give T cell receptor beta chains drawn from one sample of a study of control samples from healthy donors and cancer patients. Here immunoSEQ multiplex PCR was the method, and the copy in TCRdb shows in-frame clones only, minus some. The data show about 89,000 clones, over 75% seen once. Sequenced input: blood. These receptors were obtained from a woman between 40 and 55 years old in good health. Each CDR3 is given with its conserved first and last residue. The order of the fields is V gene, clone size, D gene, J gene, CDR3 protein, CDR3 DNA. A D gene is named only where the DNA matches it firmly. Clone size appears in some rows only: once, few, many, or a class for an expanded clone.

>TRBV19|.|.|TRBJ1-2
CASSMGIPNYGYTF
TGTGCCAGTAGTATGGGCATACCTAACTATGGCTACACCTTC
>TRBV30|.|.|TRBJ1-2
CAWSAKSANYGYTF
TGTGCCTGGAGTGCAAAGTCAGCTAACTATGGCTACACCTTC
>TRBV29-1|many|TRBD1|TRBJ1-1
CSGSSGQGRYTEAFF
TGCAGCGGGTCCAGTGGACAGGGGAGGTACACTGAAGCTTTCTTT
>TRBV7-2|.|.|TRBJ1-1
CASSLGGVTNTEAFF
TGTGCCAGCAGCTTAGGTGGGGTCACGAACACTGAAGCTTTCTTT
>TRBV7-9|.|TRBD2|TRBJ2-5
CASSLDFTGTSGGQETQYF
TGTGCCAGCAGCTTAGACTTTACGGGAACTAGCGGGGGCCAAGAGACCCAGTACTTC
>TRBV20-1|.|TRBD2|TRBJ2-1
CSAAGGTEQFF
TGCAGTGCCGCGGGGGGGACTGAGCAGTTCTTC
>TRBV6-5|once|.|TRBJ2-3
CASSFTVADTQYF
TGTGCCAGCAGCTTTACTGTCGCAGATACGCAGTATTTT
>TRBV20-1|.|.|TRBJ2-7
CSVPSGHEQYF
TGCAGTGTTCCCTCCGGGCACGAGCAGTACTTC
>TRBV9|.|.|TRBJ1-2
CASSPGLLRGYTF
TGTGCCAGCAGCCCAGGACTTCTGCGGGGCTACACCTTC
>TRBV10-3|.|TRBD2|TRBJ2-1
CAISDSAGGPNEQFF
TGTGCCATCAGTGATTCGGCGGGGGGGCCCAATGAGCAGTTCTTC
>TRBV21-1|.|.|TRBJ1-3
CASSKKEGGNTIYF
TGTGCCAGCAGCAAAAAGGAAGGGGGAAACACCATATATTTT
>TRBV11-3|few|.|TRBJ2-7
CASSFSGTDYHEQYF
TGTGCCAGCAGCTTTTCCGGGACGGATTATCACGAGCAGTACTTC
>TRBV7-3|once|TRBD2|TRBJ2-3
CASSLKPSGGEQRRTDTQYF
TGTGCCAGCAGCTTAAAACCTAGCGGGGGGGAACAAAGACGCACAGATACGCAGTATTTT
>TRBV21-1|.|.|TRBJ1-3
CASSKGQPNSGNTIYF
TGTGCCAGCAGCAAAGGTCAGCCTAACTCTGGAAACACCATATATTTT
>TRBV6-5|.|.|TRBJ2-7
CASSYAFGSSGYEQYF
TGTGCCAGCAGTTACGCATTTGGTTCCTCCGGCTACGAGCAGTACTTC
>TRBV5-1|.|TRBD2|TRBJ2-1
CASSLLAGGPNEQFF
TGCGCCAGCAGCTTACTAGCGGGGGGGCCTAATGAGCAGTTCTTC
>TRBV27|.|.|TRBJ2-6
CASSLTGANVLTF
TGTGCCAGCAGTTTGACGGGGGCCAACGTCCTGACTTTC
>TRBV7-2|.|.|TRBJ1-2
CASSSDGLYGYTF
TGTGCCAGCAGCTCGGACGGGCTATATGGCTACACCTTC
>TRBV6-4|.|TRBD2|TRBJ2-1
CASSSGSGGGYNEQFF
TGTGCCAGCAGCAGCGGTAGCGGGGGGGGCTACAATGAGCAGTTCTTC
>TRBV14|.|.|TRBJ1-4
CASSQDGRGLFF
TGTGCCAGCAGCCAAGATGGTAGGGGGCTGTTTTTT
>TRBV5-1|once|.|TRBJ1-2
CASSPGLEGGYTF
TGCGCCAGCAGCCCGGGACTGGAAGGCGGCTACACCTTC
>TRBV5-1|.|.|TRBJ1-5
CASRPTPDTNQPQHF
TGCGCCAGCAGGCCTACCCCGGACACCAATCAGCCCCAGCATTTT
>TRBV9|.|TRBD1|TRBJ1-2
CASSVSTGNYGYTF
TGTGCCAGCAGCGTATCGACAGGGAACTATGGCTACACCTTC
>TRBV7-2|.|TRBD1|TRBJ1-2
CASSTRQGPAGYTF
TGTGCCAGCAGCACCCGACAGGGCCCTGCTGGCTACACCTTC
>TRBV19|.|TRBD2|TRBJ2-1
CASRLAGVPDEQFF
TGTGCCAGTCGGTTAGCGGGGGTTCCGGATGAGCAGTTCTTC
>TRBV2|once|.|TRBJ1-2
CASSEAPAQGIYGYTF
TGTGCCAGCAGTGAAGCCCCGGCCCAGGGGATATATGGCTACACCTTC
>TRBV2|.|.|TRBJ2-4
CASREQGGCMYF
TGTGCCAGCAGGGAACAGGGAGGGTGTATGTACTTC
>TRBV7-9|.|TRBD1|TRBJ1-6
CASSLDGTGGSPLHF
TGTGCCAGCAGCTTAGATGGGACAGGGGGTTCACCCCTCCACTTT
>TRBV5-4|.|.|TRBJ1-2
CASSLDSGNYGYTF
TGTGCCAGCAGCTTAGACTCCGGGAACTATGGCTACACCTTC
>TRBV5-6|.|TRBD2|TRBJ2-1
CASSFRSGGANEQFF
TGTGCCAGCAGCTTTCGAAGCGGGGGGGCAAATGAGCAGTTCTTC
>TRBV27|.|.|TRBJ1-4
CASSSREYSEKLFF
TGTGCCAGCAGTTCCAGGGAGTATAGTGAAAAACTGTTTTTT
>TRBV9|few|TRBD2|TRBJ2-3
CASSVGLTSGTDTQYF
TGTGCCAGCAGCGTAGGGTTAACTAGCGGGACAGATACGCAGTATTTT
>TRBV11-3|.|TRBD1|TRBJ2-1
CASSPAGQVLYNEQFF
TGTGCCAGCAGCCCCGCGGGACAGGTTCTCTACAATGAGCAGTTCTTC
>TRBV19|.|TRBD1|TRBJ2-7
CASSFGTGLSYEQYF
TGTGCCAGTAGTTTTGGGACAGGGCTTTCCTACGAGCAGTACTTC
>TRBV18|.|.|TRBJ2-2
CASTQGLNTGELFF
TGTGCCAGCACCCAAGGGCTGAACACCGGGGAGCTGTTTTTT
>TRBV15|.|TRBD1|TRBJ1-5
CATSSGQGVNQPQHF
TGTGCCACCAGCAGCGGACAGGGAGTCAATCAGCCCCAGCATTTT
>TRBV29-1|.|TRBD1|TRBJ2-6
CSVEVRPAGDRGSSGANVLTF
TGCAGCGTTGAAGTTAGGCCTGCCGGGGACAGGGGAAGCTCTGGGGCCAACGTCCTGACTTTC
>TRBV30|.|.|TRBJ2-7
CAWSVSESTYEQYF
TGTGCCTGGAGTGTAAGTGAAAGCACCTACGAGCAGTACTTC
>TRBV7-3|.|TRBD2|TRBJ2-3
CASSPGLAPNTQYF
TGTGCCAGCAGCCCCGGACTAGCCCCCAATACGCAGTATTTT
>TRBV5-1|.|.|TRBJ2-4
CASSLQGNIQYF
TGCGCCAGCAGCTTACAGGGAAACATTCAGTACTTC
>TRBV30|once|.|TRBJ1-3
CAWSRGAVGNTIYF
TGTGCCTGGAGTCGGGGGGCGGTCGGAAACACCATATATTTT
>TRBV7-2|once|TRBD1|TRBJ1-5
CASSFVQGPLSNQPQHF
TGTGCCAGCAGCTTCGTACAGGGGCCTTTAAGCAATCAGCCCCAGCATTTT
>TRBV12-5|.|.|TRBJ1-5
CASGLGGSGAKPQHF
TGTGCTAGTGGTCTCGGCGGGTCGGGGGCGAAGCCCCAGCATTTT
>TRBV24-1|.|TRBD2|TRBJ2-1
CATSGTSGGPSSYNEQFF
TGTGCCACCAGTGGGACTAGCGGGGGGCCCAGCTCCTACAATGAGCAGTTCTTC
>TRBV19|.|.|TRBJ2-1
CASSTPQGYNEQFF
TGTGCCAGTAGTACACCGCAGGGGTACAATGAGCAGTTCTTC
>TRBV5-6|.|.|TRBJ1-3
CASSAGTVSGNTIYF
TGTGCCAGCAGCGCCGGGACCGTCTCTGGAAACACCATATATTTT
>TRBV19|.|TRBD1|TRBJ2-2
CASNAAGTGYGELFF
TGTGCCAGTAACGCCGCCGGGACAGGGTACGGGGAGCTGTTTTTT
>TRBV6-2/TRBV6-3|.|.|TRBJ1-4
CASSGQRTATNEKLFF
TGTGCCAGCAGTGGACAGAGAACCGCAACTAATGAAAAACTGTTTTTT
>TRBV7-3|.|.|TRBJ2-2
CASSQITGPGELFF
TGTGCCAGCAGCCAAATTACAGGGCCCGGGGAGCTGTTTTTT
>TRBV27|.|.|TRBJ2-7
CASGQGGAYEQYF
TGTGCCAGCGGGCAGGGTGGGGCCTACGAGCAGTACTTC
>TRBV15|.|TRBD1|TRBJ2-6
CATSRDRQGSGANVLTF
TGTGCCACCAGCAGGGACCGACAGGGATCTGGGGCCAACGTCCTGACTTTC
>TRBV5-1|.|.|TRBJ1-4
CASSLAGMGEGEKLFF
TGCGCCAGCAGCTTGGCTGGGATGGGCGAAGGTGAAAAACTGTTTTTT
>TRBV10-3|few|.|TRBJ2-7
CAISESTEEDEQYF
TGTGCCATCAGTGAGTCGACGGAAGAGGACGAGCAGTACTTC
>TRBV3-1/TRBV3-2|.|TRBD1|TRBJ1-1
CASSQDAGTGVGGTEAFF
TGTGCCAGCAGCCAAGATGCGGGGACAGGGGTAGGGGGCACTGAAGCTTTCTTT
>TRBV6-5|.|.|TRBJ2-7
CASSYNPPGGLSEQYF
TGTGCCAGCAGTTACAATCCTCCGGGGGGCCTGAGCGAGCAGTACTTC
>TRBV4-1|.|.|TRBJ2-3
CASSRPGPLKDTQYF
TGCGCCAGCAGTCGTCCGGGCCCGTTAAAGGATACGCAGTATTTT
>TRBV3-1/TRBV3-2|.|TRBD1|TRBJ2-7
CASSPRGHEQYF
TGTGCCAGCAGCCCCAGGGGGCACGAGCAGTACTTC